This TCR beta chain was documented in a study of cytomegalovirus exposure and HLA in healthy donors. CDR1 is LGHNT, CDR2 FRNRAP, per germline. Trimming took 1 base from V and 4 from J; bases not matched to a gene: 7. The CDR3 spans 18 residues. Details on this clone: Its specificity is unknown.

Study results and caveats: What was likely a sequencing artifact was a cluster of highly shared sequence variants. Reported performance of the classifier showed diagnosis of cytomegalovirus status with high specificity and sensitivity. Productive rates of about 87% or about 30% were seen for most TCR beta V segments in an earlier analysis.

Primers: 60 Vbeta forward and 13 Jbeta reverse. Clones were read by immunoSEQ multiplex PCR, and TCRdb kept only the in-frame ones, dropping some. The sample holds 180,000 or so clones; around 78% are singletons and the top ten take around 1.5%. The rearrangement joins TRBV12-5 to TRBJ2-1; TRBD2 matches at 13 bases. Sequences were obtained from PBMCs. The receptor comes from a man younger than 30 in good health and CMV-seronegative. The CDR3 region has the DNA TGTGCTAGTGGTTTGGCCCCGACTAGCGGGGGGCCATACAATGAGCAGTTCTTC. Translation gives CASGLAPTSGGPYNEQFF.